The 7 T cell receptor beta chains below all came from one sample that was sequenced in a study of breast tumors, draining lymph nodes, adjacent tissues. Axillary draining lymph nodes of breast cancer patients supplied the node samples. TCRdb re-called the multiplex PCR reads with MiXCR, one entry per CDR3 protein. The sample has about 140,000 distinct CDR3 sequences, approximately 29% seen once. The sample consisted of axillary lymph node tissue. Source of these receptors: a female donor with breast cancer. Some clones in this sample may be carry-over from other donors' samples.

The sample holds many counts of this clonotype. This chain connects TRBV7-9 to TRBJ1-6, with D possibly being TRBD1 (5 bases). V dropped 1 base and J dropped 7 bases, with 11 bases sitting between them. Germline assignment: CDR1 SEHNR and CDR2 FQNEAQ (reference sequence). The CDR3 loop spans 15 amino acids. CDR3: CASSLGGAGNSPLHF. CDR3 DNA sequence: TGTGCCAGCAGCTTAGGAGGAGCAGGGAATTCACCCCTCCACTTT.

V and J are TRBV9 and TRBJ2-3; D may be TRBD2 (5 bases). The germline V gene has CDR1 SGDLS and CDR2 YYNGEE. V gave up 3 bases and J gave up 2 bases, with 16 bases separating them. The CDR3 sequence is 16 residues long. The CDR3 coding sequence is TGTGCCAGCAGCGCATCGGGGAACCGGGACACAGATACGCAGTATTTT. Protein product: CASSASGNRDTDTQYF.

In this sample, this clonotype turned up many times. CDR3 DNA: TGTGCCAGCAGCTTAGTATCGGGGGTCGAGCAGTACGTC. It codes for CASSLVSGVEQYV. The chain carries TRBV11-2 and TRBJ2-7; the D gene is possibly TRBD2 (6 bases). Germline V CDR1 and CDR2: SGHAT, FQNNGV. The V and J ends lost 1 base and 6 bases respectively, with 10 bases between them. The CDR3 loop spans 13 amino acids.

In its sample, this clonotype was seen many times. The chain carries TRBV19 and TRBJ2-3; TRBD2 agrees at 8 bases. Germline V gene data show CDR1 as LNHDA and CDR2 as SQIVND (reference sequence). This CDR3 spans 14 amino acids. J gave up 9 bases and V 3 bases, and 8 bases lay outside the gene matches. In nucleotides, the CDR3 is TGTGCCAGTAGTATCGCTGGGAGCGGGGGAACGCAGTATTTT. It codes for CASSIAGSGGTQYF.

This clonotype was recorded at least ten times. The J gene is TRBJ1-2, the V gene TRBV5-6; unclear D gene. Germline CDR1 is SGHDT and CDR2 is YYEEEE. Trimming shortened V by 0 bases and J by 10 bases, and 16 bases separated the two germline ends. CDR3 length: 14 residues. CDR3 sequence (DNA): TGTGCCAGCAGCTTGGATGGTACAGTTCCGGACTACACCTTC. Encoded protein: CASSLDGTVPDYTF.

This clonotype was recorded at least ten times. The rearrangement links TRBV25-1 to TRBJ1-5, with D possibly TRBD1 on 6 matching bases. This CDR3 spans 16 amino acids. The germline V and J ends were trimmed by 6 bases and 1 base, with 16 bases remaining between them. CDR1 and CDR2 (germline): MGHDK, SYGVNS. The CDR3 sequence is CASSPGTTRSNQPQHF. In DNA form, the CDR3 reads TGTGCCAGCAGCCCGGGGACAACGAGGAGCAATCAGCCCCAGCATTTT.

Concerning this clonotype: A junction boundary mismatches the germline segment, possibly from a read error. The chain is built from TRBV3-1 and TRBJ2-5; D is unresolved. CDR1 is LGHDT and CDR2 is YNNKEL in the germline V gene (reference sequence). The length of the CDR3 is 11 residues. CDR3 sequence (DNA): TGCGCCAGCAGCCAAGCGCCTAGACAAGACTTC. Residues: CASSQAPRQDF.